This T cell receptor beta chain was recorded in a study of blood T cell repertoires in COVID-19 (TCRdb year 2020). For the wider study: Samples from collaborators originated in the United States, Italy and Spain and spanned both the acute and convalescent phases of COVID-19. Samples came from the ongoing ImmuneRACE study (first 160 participants) plus 1,254 subjects from 6 global collaborators. The prospective study material was composed of cDNA or gDNA derived from T cells, B-cell-depleted T cells, or PBMCs. Where HLA class I and class II types were available, the types were taken from metadata supplied by the sample provider, not from assay-based typing. The repertoires were made available in a free public database intended to serve as a resource for research on the immune response to SARS-CoV-2. Deeply sampled blood TCRbeta repertoires from subjects exposed to, actively infected with, or recovered from COVID-19 were included in the dataset. A de-identified subject ID, COVID-19 status, age in years and sex were almost always included in the sample metadata. Paper-wide results and their limitations: Clinical and demographic metadata were provided uncurated, with the amount varying by source and participant.

V is pared back by 2 bases and J by 8 bases, with 10 bases lying between the germline termini. According to the germline V gene, CDR1 reads SGHNT and CDR2 reads YENEEA. From the cysteine through the phenylalanine, the CDR3 covers 13 amino acids. CDR3 DNA is the only sequence kept; it has 39 bases, read in frame from the first base. The collaborating institutions used their own protocols to collect whole blood in K2EDTA tubes. For TCRbeta analysis, collaborators shipped samples in one of three forms: frozen whole blood, isolated PBMCs, or DNA extracted from either of those sample types. Comments on this clone: Its specific antigen is unknown. No much larger clonotype is one base removed from it; base qualities were not supplied.

The immunoSEQ Assay, a bias-controlled multiplex PCR, was used to amplify TCRbeta CDR3 regions from genomic DNA. The authors' analysis ran thus. The number of nucleated cells in each sample was estimated from the amplification of reference gene primers within the assay. Sequence reads were collapsed and filtered to measure the absolute abundance of every unique TCRbeta CDR3 rearrangement. For each sample, productive Simpson clonality was calculated as the square root of Simpson's diversity index across productive rearrangements. TCRdb holds this immuneACCESS table with in-frame rearrangements only. Some clones are missing; in checked studies, unresolved V genes explain under half, and the rest has no known cause. The DNA gave D and trimming, while V, J and clone size come from that table. The sample table contains over 100,000 clones; only one count was recorded for around 88% of them. The ten largest make up about a tenth of the sample.

The sequence was collected from a man aged 50 to 60 with acute or convalescent COVID-19. Sequencing used peripheral blood. Recombination connected TRBV11-3 to TRBJ2-1; matching of 6 bases hints at TRBD1 as the D gene. The CDR3 region has the sequence CASSLQGQDEQFF. The DNA reads as follows: TGTGCCAGCAGCTTACAGGGGCAGGATGAGCAGTTCTTC.